The subject of this entry is one T cell receptor (beta chain). Which antigen it targets is not known. No quality values exist for individual bases; no much larger clone is one base distant. This record belongs to a study of T cell repertoires in cytomegalovirus infection (dated by TCRdb to between 2018 and 2020). The study in broad terms: Donor HLA type was relevant to the analysis, because carriage of CMV infection together with the matching HLA type was indicated by public TCR beta signatures.

Sequenced on an Illumina HiSeq 1500. The public reads were run again by TCRdb, first through fastp at Q25 and then through MiXCR, and only productive beta chains were kept. Rows with one shared CDR3 protein collapse into an entry with the most common genes and DNA. The sample table shows around 740,000 distinct CDR3 sequences, and 35% to 45% are seen once. Around 2.6% of the sample rests with the top ten. CDR1 and CDR2 (SQVTM, ANQGSEA) derive from the germline V gene. Measured from the cysteine to the phenylalanine, the CDR3 is 12 residues long. Left in the record is the CDR3 DNA by itself, 36 bases read in frame from the first base. V and J lose 4 bases and 5 bases, and a span of 12 bases separates them. Results the study describes overall, beyond this receptor: Carriers of CMV infection plus the relevant HLA type were discriminated by the cumulative frequency of public TCR beta family members in the study cohort and in an independent 352-donor cohort. In the ex vivo response, HLA-C-restricted CMV-specific TCR beta clonotypes were dominant, and in two of eight donors the single most frequent clonotype came from this HLA-C-restricted group.

The origin of this receptor is a human donor in good health (CMV status not recorded). Some clones in this sample may be carry-over from other donors' samples. This chain is built from TRBV29-1 and TRBJ2-7; no D gene is confidently identified. What was sequenced was PBMCs. The nucleotides read TGCAGCGTTGTTCAGTCCCCAAACGAGCAGTACTTC. This codes for CSVVQSPNEQYF.